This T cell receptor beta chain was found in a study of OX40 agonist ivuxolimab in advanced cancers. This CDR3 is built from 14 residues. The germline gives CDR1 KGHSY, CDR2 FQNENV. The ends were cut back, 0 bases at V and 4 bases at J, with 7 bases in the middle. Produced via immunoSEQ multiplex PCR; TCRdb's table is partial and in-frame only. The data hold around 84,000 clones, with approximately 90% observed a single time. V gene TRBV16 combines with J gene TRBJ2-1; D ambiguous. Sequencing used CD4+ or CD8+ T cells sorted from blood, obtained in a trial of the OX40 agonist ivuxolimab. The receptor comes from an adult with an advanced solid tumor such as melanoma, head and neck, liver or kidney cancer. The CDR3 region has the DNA TGTGCCAGCAGCCAATCCTACGGGTACAATGAGCAGTTCTTC. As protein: CASSQSYGYNEQFF.